The 24 T cell receptor beta chains below come from one sample, sequenced in a study of CD8 T cells in ankylosing spondylitis. Via MiXCR, TCRdb re-called the 5' RACE reads, giving one row per CDR3 protein. The sample gives about 400,000 distinct CDR3 sequences, approximately 20% of which show up once; approximately 15% is in the top ten. No antigens are known for them. Study-wide results and caveats: Ankylosing spondylitis blood seemed to carry a telltale TCR beta motif made of under 10 highly homologous variants.

The sequenced sample was blood, either unsorted or a sorted T cell fraction (not recorded which). The receptors derive from a male donor with ankylosing spondylitis.

This clonotype was seen a handful of times. The chain recombines TRBV3-1 with TRBJ2-7; 7 nucleotides match TRBD2. The CDR3 is 12 residues long. V was pared by 7 bases and J by 6 bases, with 6 bases of the junction left unmatched. The germline gives CDR1 LGHDT, CDR2 YNNKEL (reference sequence). CDR3 sequence: CASTFGGSEQYF. Here the CDR3 DNA reads TGTGCCAGCACCTTCGGGGGGTCCGAGCAGTACTTC.

This clonotype came up a few times. This sequence joins TRBV29-1 and TRBJ2-3; TRBD2 agrees at 11 bases. Germline V lookup: CDR1 SQVTM, CDR2 ANQGSEA. CDR3 length: 16 amino acids. V shed 3 bases, J shed 5 bases, and the junction held 10 bases outside the gene matches. CDR3 region: CSVDKVGGLAGDTQYF. CDR3 nucleotides: TGCAGCGTTGATAAGGTGGGCGGACTAGCGGGAGATACGCAGTATTTT.

The chain recombines TRBV5-1 with TRBJ1-3, with D possibly being TRBD1 (5 bases). V was trimmed by 3 bases and J by 2 bases, leaving 15 bases between them. Germline CDR1 reads SGHRS; CDR2 reads YFSETQ. The CDR3 spans 16 residues. The CDR3 loop is CASSSHPGTAGNTIYF. The CDR3 DNA reads TGCGCCAGCAGCTCACACCCTGGGACGGCTGGAAACACCATATATTTT.

This clonotype was seen a few times. The chain carries TRBV12-3 or TRBV12-4 and TRBJ2-3, with 7 bases aligning to TRBD2. The CDR3 length is 15 residues. Trimming took 6 bases from V and 1 from J; bases not matched to a gene: 7. The CDR3 loop is CASRPLSGGTDTQYF. CDR3 coding DNA: TGTGCCAGCAGGCCCTTGAGCGGGGGCACAGATACGCAGTATTTT.

This clonotype was found many times. The chain carries TRBV12-3 or TRBV12-4 and TRBJ2-2; 8 bases map to TRBD1. The ends lost 6 bases at V and 5 bases at J; junction bases unmatched: 8. The CDR3 extends over 15 amino acids. This CDR3 is CASRPGQGGTGELFF. CDR3 sequence (DNA): TGTGCCAGCAGGCCCGGACAGGGCGGTACCGGGGAGCTGTTTTTT.

This clonotype was seen more than once but under ten times. The chain uses TRBV20-1 and TRBJ1-5, with D hard to call. Trimming cost V 5 bases and J 3 bases, with 17 bases left between them. From germline, CDR1 is DFQATT and CDR2 SNEGSKA (reference sequence). The CDR3 runs to 15 residues. The CDR3 protein is CSARTPGRLNQPQHF. As DNA, the CDR3 is TGCAGTGCTCGGACCCCTGGACGGCTCAATCAGCCCCAGCATTTT.

This clonotype was seen a few times. V usage is TRBV21-1 and J usage is TRBJ2-3; the table's TRBD1 call for D was not verified on the DNA. TRBV21-1 is labeled a pseudogene. The CDR3 is made up of 14 amino acids. The CDR3 DNA reads as TGTGCCAGCAGCAAAGGGGACCAAGGAAATACGCAGTATTTT. The encoded protein is CASSKGDQGNTQYF.

This clonotype has a count of ten or more. J is TRBJ2-7 and V is TRBV7-2; no reliable D call. Per the germline V gene, CDR1 is SGHTA and CDR2 is FQGNSA. The CDR3 runs to 14 residues. V lost 5 bases and J 1 base, leaving 12 bases between the germline ends. CDR3 loop: CASSPRITSYEQYF. DNA for the CDR3: TGTGCCAGCAGCCCTCGGATTACATCCTACGAGCAGTACTTC.

This clonotype was detected a few times. This sequence joins TRBV4-1 and TRBJ2-1; D tentatively reads TRBD1 or TRBD2 (6 bases each). This CDR3 region has 16 residues. V was clipped by 5 bases and J by 5 bases, with 19 bases between them. CDR1 and CDR2 (germline): MGHRA, YSYEKL. The CDR3 protein is CASSFPRGRDHNEQFF. The CDR3 region has the DNA TGCGCCAGCAGCTTCCCCCGGGGGCGCGATCACAATGAGCAGTTCTTC.

This clonotype was found many times. The chain recombines TRBV20-1 with TRBJ2-1, with D possibly called TRBD1 or TRBD2 (5 bases each). V lost 1 base and J 6 bases, leaving 13 bases between the germline ends. Germline V lookup: CDR1 DFQATT, CDR2 SNEGSKA (reference sequence). CDR3 length: 14 amino acids. CDR3 residues: CSARVQRGTNEQFF. The CDR3 nucleotides are TGCAGTGCTAGAGTTCAACGAGGGACCAATGAGCAGTTCTTC.

The chain has TRBV7-2 and TRBJ1-2; 9 nucleotides line up with TRBD1. V was clipped by 3 bases and J by 4 bases; unmatched bases: 12. Germline V CDR1 and CDR2: SGHTA, FQGNSA. The CDR3 sequence is 17 residues long. CDR3 bases: TGTGCCAGCAGCTTGGACCGCATGTCGACAGGGGGCTATGGCTACACCTTC. Translation gives CASSLDRMSTGGYGYTF.

This clonotype was counted ten times or more. The chain couples TRBV12-3 or TRBV12-4 to TRBJ2-2; D remains unclear. Trimming cost V 1 base and J 1 base, with 13 bases left between them. The CDR3 is 17 residues long. The CDR3, as DNA: TGTGCCAGCAGTTTAGACCTATGGGCGAGGAACACCGGGGAGCTGTTTTTT. Amino acids: CASSLDLWARNTGELFF.

This clonotype occurred a few times. The V and J genes are TRBV4-2 and TRBJ2-7; 12 nucleotides align to TRBD2. The CDR3 sequence is 17 residues long. Germline V gene sequence: CDR1 LGHNA, CDR2 YNFKEQ. V lost 2 bases and J lost 0; bases outside the gene matches: 5. The chain's CDR3 is CASSQTLAGGSSYEQYF. The CDR3 bases are TGTGCCAGCAGCCAAACACTAGCGGGAGGTTCCTCCTACGAGCAGTACTTC.

This clonotype was found many times. The rearrangement uses TRBV29-1 and TRBJ2-5; 10 positions agree with TRBD2. The J segment lost 5 bases and the V segment lost 4 bases, leaving 4 bases of the junction unmatched. CDR3 length equals 13 residues. Looked up from germline, CDR1 is SQVTM and CDR2 is ANQGSEA. This chain's CDR3 is CSVAAGGPETQYF. CDR3 DNA sequence: TGCAGCGTTGCAGCGGGAGGGCCGGAGACCCAGTACTTC.

This clonotype was found a few times. V and J are TRBV12-3 or TRBV12-4 and TRBJ1-5; D unclear. Between the trimmed V and J ends, which lost 5 bases and 4 bases, there was a span of 12 bases. CDR3 length equals 14 residues. The CDR3 is CASSPGRENQPQHF. CDR3 DNA: TGTGCCAGCAGTCCTGGACGGGAAAATCAGCCCCAGCATTTT.

The rearrangement joins TRBV7-2 to TRBJ2-7; possible D gene TRBD1, 5 bases. The CDR3 covers 14 residues. Trimming pared 3 bases from V and 1 base from J, leaving 10 bases between. The V gene's germline CDR1 is SGHTA and CDR2 FQGNSA. The CDR3 coding sequence is TGTGCCAGCAGCTTTTCCAGGGAATCCTACGAGCAGTACTTC. Its translation: CASSFSRESYEQYF.

This chain connects TRBV11-2 to TRBJ1-1; D is possibly TRBD1 (5 bases). Germline-derived CDR1 and CDR2 are SGHAT and FQNNGV. Trimming removed 5 bases at V and 3 bases at J, with 19 bases between. The CDR3 runs to 16 residues. The CDR3 sequence: CASSPTGALGDTEAFF. Written as DNA, the CDR3 is TGTGCCAGCAGCCCCACCGGGGCCCTTGGGGACACTGAAGCTTTCTTT. Using reference TRBV11-2 and TRBJ1-1 for the parts outside the CDR3, the full variable domain is EAGVAQSPRYKIIEKRQSVAFWCNPISGHATLYWYQQILGQGPKLLIQFQNNGVVDDSQLPKDRFSAERLKGVDSTLKIQPAKLEDSAVYLCASSPTGALGDTEAFFGQGTRLTVV.

The V call is TRBV6-1, the J call TRBJ1-1, with a tentative D call TRBD1 (5 bases). The ends were cut back, 5 bases at V and 5 bases at J, with 18 bases in the middle. CDR3 size: 15 residues. Germline V lookup: CDR1 MNHNS, CDR2 SASEGT. The CDR3 sequence is CASSPYWQGETEAFF. The CDR3 nucleotides read TGTGCCAGCAGTCCCTATTGGCAGGGTGAAACTGAAGCTTTCTTT.

This clonotype was observed a handful of times. The V call is TRBV7-2, the J call TRBJ1-2, with D perhaps matching TRBD1 (5 bases). Germline V gene lookup returns CDR1 SGHTA and CDR2 FQGNSA. This CDR3 has 13 residues. Between the trimmed V and J ends, which lost 6 bases and 8 bases, there was a span of 16 bases. CDR3 residues: CASSRDVRWGYTF. In DNA, the CDR3 is TGTGCCAGCAGTCGGGACGTCCGTTGGGGCTACACCTTC.

The genes are TRBV5-1 and TRBJ2-1; D unresolved. The CDR3 totals 15 residues. V gave up 0 bases and J gave up 0 bases, with 7 bases separating them. Looked up from germline, CDR1 is SGHRS and CDR2 is YFSETQ. The CDR3 is CASSLDGDSYNEQFF. CDR3 coding DNA: TGCGCCAGCAGCTTGGACGGAGACTCCTACAATGAGCAGTTCTTC.

The chain has TRBV4-3 and TRBJ2-7, with a weak D call TRBD2 (6 bases). Trimming cost V 1 base and J 7 bases, with 20 bases left between them. Germline V gene sequence: CDR1 LGHNA, CDR2 YSLEER. This CDR3 has 16 residues. The CDR3 reads CASSQGRFRRAGEQYF. CDR3 nucleotide sequence: TGCGCCAGCAGCCAAGGGAGGTTCAGGAGGGCGGGGGAGCAGTACTTC.

This clonotype has ten or more counts. This chain connects TRBV12-3 or TRBV12-4 to TRBJ2-7; D may be TRBD2 (5 bases). Trimming stripped 5 bases from V and 0 bases from J, with 8 bases between. The CDR3 is made up of 13 amino acids. In DNA, the CDR3 is TGTGCCAGCAGTCGCCGGGGCTCCTACGAGCAGTACTTC. This translates into CASSRRGSYEQYF.

This sequence joins TRBV6-2 or TRBV6-3 and TRBJ1-5; no reliable D call. Trimming left V 8 bases short and J 0 bases short, with 11 bases between. Germline values: CDR1 MNHEY, CDR2 SVGEGT. CDR3 size: 14 residues. The chain's CDR3 is CASVADNSNQPQHF. The CDR3 nucleotides read TGTGCCAGCGTCGCGGATAATAGCAATCAGCCCCAGCATTTT.

This clonotype was detected ten times or more. The chain couples TRBV9 to TRBJ2-3, with D unresolved. In germline, CDR1 is SGDLS, CDR2 YYNGEE. The CDR3 has 18 residues. Trimming took off 10 bases at V and 3 bases at J, with 30 bases between the two ends. The CDR3 region has the DNA TGTGCCTCCCACACCCCCTCACCTGTCTCTAGGGTTACAGATACGCAGTATTTT. It codes for CASHTPSPVSRVTDTQYF.